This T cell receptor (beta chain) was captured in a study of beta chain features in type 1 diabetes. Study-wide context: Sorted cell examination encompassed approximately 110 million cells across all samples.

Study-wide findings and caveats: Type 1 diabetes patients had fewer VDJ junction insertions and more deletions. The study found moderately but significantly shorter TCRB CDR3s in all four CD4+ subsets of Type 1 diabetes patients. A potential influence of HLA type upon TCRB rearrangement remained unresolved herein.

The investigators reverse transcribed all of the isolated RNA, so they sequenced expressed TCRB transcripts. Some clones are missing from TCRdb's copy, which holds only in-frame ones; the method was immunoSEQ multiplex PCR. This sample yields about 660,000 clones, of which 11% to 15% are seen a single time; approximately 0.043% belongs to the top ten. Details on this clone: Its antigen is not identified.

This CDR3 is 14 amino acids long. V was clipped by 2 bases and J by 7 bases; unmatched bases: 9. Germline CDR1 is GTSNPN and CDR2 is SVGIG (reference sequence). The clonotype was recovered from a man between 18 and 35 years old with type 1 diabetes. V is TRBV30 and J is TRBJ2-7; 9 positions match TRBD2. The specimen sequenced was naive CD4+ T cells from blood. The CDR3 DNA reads TGTGCCTGGAGTTCGGTAGCGGGAGTGGGGGAGCAGTACTTC. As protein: CAWSSVAGVGEQYF.